This TCR beta chain originates from a study of T cell repertoires in cytomegalovirus infection. At the level of the study: Indications came from public TCR beta signatures; they pointed to CMV infection and to a matching HLA type. Findings and limits, study-wide: CMV-specific TCR beta clonotypes restricted by HLA-C dominated the ex vivo response. Carriage of CMV together with the relevant HLA was identifiable through cumulative public TCR beta family frequency.

This clonotype was counted at least ten times. No antigen is known for it. TCRdb redid the calling of the reads with MiXCR, one entry per CDR3 protein. The sample records 200,000 to 250,000 distinct CDR3 sequences, roughly an eighth being singletons. CDR3 length: 13 residues. Trimming pared 8 bases from V and 1 base from J, leaving 9 bases between. CDR1 SEHNR and CDR2 FQNEAQ come from the germline V gene (reference sequence). The gene calls are TRBV7-9 and TRBJ1-5; D is uncertain. This clonotype was obtained from a human donor in good health (CMV status not recorded). Some clones in this sample may be carry-over from other donors' samples. Input material: PBMCs. The DNA of the CDR3 is TGTGCCAGCGCACGAGAAAGCAATCAGCCCCAGCATTTT. It encodes CASARESNQPQHF.